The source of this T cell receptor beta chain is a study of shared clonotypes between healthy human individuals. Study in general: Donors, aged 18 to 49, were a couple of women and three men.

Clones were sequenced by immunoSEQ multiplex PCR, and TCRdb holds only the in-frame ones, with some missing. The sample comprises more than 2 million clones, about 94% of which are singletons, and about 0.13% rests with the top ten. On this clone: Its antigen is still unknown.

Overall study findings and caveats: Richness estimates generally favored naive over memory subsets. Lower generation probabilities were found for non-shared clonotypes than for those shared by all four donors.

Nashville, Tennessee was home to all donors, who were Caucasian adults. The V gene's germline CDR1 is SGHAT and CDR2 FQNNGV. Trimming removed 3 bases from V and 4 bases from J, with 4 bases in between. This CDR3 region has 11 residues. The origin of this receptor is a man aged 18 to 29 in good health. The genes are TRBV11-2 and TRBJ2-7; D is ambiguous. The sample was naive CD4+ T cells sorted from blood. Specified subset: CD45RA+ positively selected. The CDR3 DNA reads TGTGCCAGCAGCTTTAAGTACGAGCAGTACTTC. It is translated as CASSFKYEQYF.